What follows are 28 T cell receptor beta chains derived from one specimen sequenced in a study of OX40 agonist ivuxolimab in advanced cancers. This table comes from immunoSEQ multiplex PCR, and its TCRdb copy is limited to in-frame clones, with some not included. The table records under 45,000 clones, 75% to 90% of them present only once. This specimen consisted of CD4+ or CD8+ T cells sorted from blood, obtained in a trial of the OX40 agonist ivuxolimab. The receptors stem from an adult with an advanced solid tumor such as melanoma, head and neck, liver or kidney cancer.

V usage is TRBV9 and J usage is TRBJ1-1; D uncertain. The CDR3 loop spans 14 amino acids. Per germline, CDR1 SGDLS and CDR2 YYNGEE. V was trimmed by 0 bases and J by 4 bases, leaving 10 bases between them. The chain's CDR3 is CASSVDTRSTEAFF. DNA of the CDR3: TGTGCCAGCAGCGTAGATACCAGGAGCACTGAAGCTTTCTTT.

The chain couples TRBV4-3 to TRBJ2-4, with a tentative D call TRBD2 (5 bases). This CDR3 spans 15 amino acids. Trimming took 0 bases from V and 7 from J, leaving 13 bases between them. The V gene's germline CDR1 is LGHNA and CDR2 YSLEER. The DNA for the CDR3 is TGCGCCAGCAGCCAAGAATTGCCAGGCGGGAACATTCAGTACTTC. It specifies CASSQELPGGNIQYF.

The rearrangement joins TRBV7-9 to TRBJ1-4, with 8 bases matching TRBD1. Germline CDR1 SEHNR, CDR2 FQNEAQ (reference sequence). This CDR3 has 16 amino acids. V trimming: 2 bases; J trimming: 8 bases; junction bases outside the gene matches: 10. DNA of the CDR3: TGTGCCAGCAGCTTAAATGGTGGGACAGGTGGAGAAAAACTGTTTTTT. It yields the protein CASSLNGGTGGEKLFF.

The chain combines TRBV7-2 with TRBJ2-7, with a possible D match to TRBD2 (6 bases). V was shortened by 0 bases and J by 2 bases, with 11 bases between the two germline ends. The CDR3 has 15 residues. Germline V gene sequence: CDR1 SGHTA, CDR2 FQGNSA. The CDR3: CASSLAGLKPYEQYF. The DNA of the CDR3 is TGTGCCAGCAGCTTAGCGGGACTGAAACCCTACGAGCAGTACTTC. Variable domain in full (rest from reference TRBV7-2 and TRBJ2-7): GAGVSQSPSNKVTEKGKDVELRCDPISGHTALYWYRQSLGQGLEFLIYFQGNSAPDKSGLPSDRFSAERTGGSVSTLTIQRTQQEDSAVYLCASSLAGLKPYEQYFGPGTRLTVT.

The chain is built from TRBV18 and TRBJ1-1; 7 bases fit TRBD1. Germline V CDR1 and CDR2: KGHSH, LQKENI. With V trimmed by 2 bases and J by 0 bases, 3 bases remained unmatched. The CDR3 runs to 15 residues. The CDR3 spells CASSPDREMNTEAFF. The CDR3 nucleotides are TGTGCCAGCTCACCAGACAGGGAGATGAACACTGAAGCTTTCTTT.

The V call is TRBV5-1, the J call TRBJ1-1; D possibly corresponds to TRBD1 (6 bases). The CDR3 loop spans 13 amino acids. Deletions cut 4 bases from V and 8 bases from J, with 15 bases between. Germline V gene sequence: CDR1 SGHRS, CDR2 YFSETQ. This chain's CDR3 is CASSRSGVREAFF. The CDR3 bases are TGCGCCAGCAGCCGTTCAGGGGTGCGCGAAGCTTTCTTT.

This clone turned up a few times. The chain links TRBV5-4 to TRBJ1-1; 8 bases match TRBD1. CDR3 size: 14 residues. Trimming took 1 base from V and 1 from J; bases not matched to a gene: 0. CDR1 is SGHNT and CDR2 is YYREEE in the germline V gene (reference sequence). CDR3 sequence (DNA): TGTGCCAGCAGCTTGACAGGGGGGAACACTGAAGCTTTCTTT. This sequence encodes CASSLTGGNTEAFF.

The V gene is TRBV2, the J gene TRBJ1-5; the match to TRBD1 covers 10 bases. CDR3 length equals 14 residues. Germline CDR1 SNHLY, CDR2 FYNNEI. Trimming took 6 bases from V and 3 from J; bases not matched to a gene: 2. The CDR3 loop reads CASRGTGANQPQHF. CDR3 bases: TGTGCCAGCAGAGGGACAGGGGCCAATCAGCCCCAGCATTTT.

V usage is TRBV5-1 and J usage is TRBJ2-1, with 12 bases identical to TRBD2. The CDR3 has 18 residues. The germline V gene encodes CDR1 SGHRS and CDR2 YFSETQ. The trim removed 1 base at V and 7 bases at J, leaving 12 bases unmatched. The CDR3 coding sequence is TGCGCCAGCAGCTTGAGGCTAGCGGGAGGGCCGGGCGTGAATGAGCAGTTCTTC. Protein: CASSLRLAGGPGVNEQFF.

This clone showed up just once. This chain connects TRBV27 to TRBJ1-3, with D hard to call. The CDR3 extends over 15 amino acids. Germline loops: CDR1 MNHEY, CDR2 SMNVEV (reference sequence). Trimming left V 7 bases short and J 0 bases short, with 13 bases between. The CDR3 coding sequence is TGTGCCAGCAAGGGCGCAGGCTACTCTGGAAACACCATATATTTT. Translating it yields CASKGAGYSGNTIYF.

The chain has TRBV21-1 and TRBJ2-7. TRBV21-1 is recorded as a pseudogene. The CDR3 length is 15 residues. The CDR3 is CASSKFGYWLYEQYV. CDR3 DNA: TGTGCCAGCAGCAAATTTGGTTATTGGCTCTACGAGCAGTACGTC.

The chain is built from TRBV20-1 and TRBJ2-3; tentatively, D is TRBD1 (6 bases). CDR1 DFQATT and CDR2 SNEGSKA come from the germline V gene (reference sequence). The CDR3 totals 11 residues. The germline V and J ends were trimmed by 5 bases and 6 bases, with 9 bases remaining between them. CDR3 sequence reads: CSAHQGDTQYF. In DNA, the CDR3 is TGCAGTGCTCACCAGGGGGATACGCAGTATTTT.

J is TRBJ2-3 and V is TRBV4-1; the D gene is possibly TRBD2 (5 bases). The V end lost 1 base, the J end lost 3 bases, and 14 bases lay between the germline ends. CDR3 length: 16 residues. Germline V lookup: CDR1 MGHRA, CDR2 YSYEKL. The CDR3 here is CASSQAESGLTDTQYF. CDR3 sequence (DNA): TGCGCCAGCAGCCAAGCAGAATCAGGACTGACAGATACGCAGTATTTT.

This chain joins TRBV5-4 and TRBJ1-2; 9 positions match TRBD1. In germline, CDR1 is SGHNT, CDR2 YYREEE (reference sequence). The CDR3 has 13 amino acids. The trim removed 4 bases at V and 8 bases at J, leaving 6 bases unmatched. The CDR3 bases are TGTGCCAGCAGCCTAGGGACAGGGAGCGGCTACACCTTC. Its translation is CASSLGTGSGYTF.

In this sample, this clone turned up once. The same CDR3 can be traced to other DNA sequences in this sample. The chain is built from TRBV9 and TRBJ2-5, with D possibly called TRBD1 or TRBD2 (5 bases each). Germline values: CDR1 SGDLS, CDR2 YYNGEE. V gave up 0 bases and J gave up 5 bases, with 5 bases separating them. The CDR3 is 12 amino acids. The CDR3 DNA reads as TGTGCCAGCAGCGTAGGGGGGGAGACCCAGTACTTC. It specifies CASSVGGETQYF.

V is TRBV5-8 and J is TRBJ2-2; tentative D call: TRBD1 (6 bases). The V gene's germline CDR1 is SGHTS and CDR2 YDEGEE. CDR3 size: 17 residues. Between the trimmed V and J ends, which lost 4 bases and 3 bases, there was a span of 19 bases. The CDR3 region is CASSPMGTSLYTGELFF. The CDR3 DNA sequence: TGTGCCAGCAGCCCGATGGGGACAAGTCTTTACACCGGGGAGCTGTTTTTT.

This sequence joins TRBV7-6 and TRBJ2-3; no reliable D call. The CDR3 loop spans 11 amino acids. Germline CDR1 reads SGHVS; CDR2 reads FNYEAQ. The ends were cut back, 5 bases at V and 3 bases at J, with 3 bases in the middle. The CDR3 here is CASSQTDTQYF. The CDR3, as DNA: TGTGCCAGCAGCCAAACAGATACGCAGTATTTT.

The rearrangement joins TRBV5-4 to TRBJ2-7; TRBD2 matches 12 bases. The CDR3 consists of 15 residues. The germline CDR1 and CDR2 sequences are SGHNT and YYREEE (reference sequence). V was pared by 3 bases and J by 3 bases, with 4 bases of the junction left unmatched. Here the CDR3 reads CASSSASGRDYEQYF. In nucleotides, the CDR3 is TGTGCCAGCAGCTCCGCTAGCGGGAGGGACTACGAGCAGTACTTC.

This clone was counted between two and nine times. CDR3 sequence: CASSATRAAGTQYF. DNA for the CDR3: TGTGCCAGCAGCGCGACTAGGGCAGCGGGTACGCAGTATTTT. V usage is TRBV9 and J usage is TRBJ2-3; D might be TRBD2 (6 bases). CDR3 length equals 14 residues. Germline-derived CDR1 and CDR2 are SGDLS and YYNGEE. Trimming removed 3 bases at V and 8 bases at J, with 16 bases between. Filled out from reference TRBV9 and TRBJ2-3, the complete variable domain reads DSGVTQTPKHLITATGQRVTLRCSPRSGDLSVYWYQQSLDQGLQFLIQYYNGEERAKGNILERFSAQQFPDLHSELNLSSLELGDSALYFCASSATRAAGTQYFGPGTRLTVL.

As concerns this clone: A read error may be the cause here, since a much bigger clone is one base away. The rearrangement uses TRBV18 and TRBJ2-1; D not resolved. Germline V CDR1 and CDR2: KGHSH, LQKENI. The V and J ends lost 2 bases and 8 bases respectively, with 10 bases between them. This CDR3 is built from 13 residues. The CDR3 coding sequence is TGTGCCAGCTCACCATATCCAAGCGATGAGCAGTTCTTC. Translated, it gives CASSPYPSDEQFF.

A single count supports this clone. The junction and the germline gene differ at one end; a read error may be behind it. The chain employs TRBV7-7 and TRBJ2-5; D remains unclear. The germline CDR1 and CDR2 sequences are SSHAT and FNYEAQ (reference sequence). The CDR3 is 14 residues long. The CDR3 here is CASSPTGRQETQYF. Written as DNA, the CDR3 is TGTGCTAGCAGTCCTACGGGCCGCCAAGAGACCCAGTACTTC.

The J gene is TRBJ2-4, the V gene TRBV5-1; a weak D match, TRBD1 (5 bases). V lost 0 bases, J lost 0 bases, and 13 bases lay in between. The CDR3 spans 17 residues. The germline gives CDR1 SGHRS, CDR2 YFSETQ. Here the CDR3 reads CASSLGAGRGAKNIQYF. CDR3 in DNA: TGCGCCAGCAGCTTGGGTGCAGGGCGAGGAGCCAAAAACATTCAGTACTTC.

The chain joins TRBV18 to TRBJ2-3, with 8 bases lining up with TRBD2. The junction had 6 bases not matched to a gene; V was cut back by 0 bases and J by 4 bases. This CDR3 has 16 amino acids. Germline V gives CDR1 KGHSH, CDR2 LQKENI. The CDR3 nucleotides read TGTGCCAGCTCACCACCGAGGTCGGGGGGGTCAGATACGCAGTATTTT. Protein sequence: CASSPPRSGGSDTQYF.

The chain combines TRBV11-1 with TRBJ2-1; TRBD2 matches 11 bases. V was pared by 5 bases and J by 3 bases, with 12 bases of the junction left unmatched. This CDR3 is built from 18 residues. CDR1 is SGHAT and CDR2 is FQDESV in the germline V gene (reference sequence). Here the CDR3 DNA reads TGTGCCAGCAGCCCTCACTCCACTAGCGGGGGCTACTACAATGAGCAGTTCTTC. Amino acids: CASSPHSTSGGYYNEQFF.

This clone was seen a single time. The genes are TRBV25-1 and TRBJ1-5, with 7 bases matching TRBD1. J gave up 5 bases and V 2 bases, and 3 bases lay outside the gene matches. Germline V CDR1 and CDR2: MGHDK, SYGVNS. CDR3 length equals 14 residues. The CDR3 sequence: CASSEGTEYQPQHF. The CDR3 DNA follows: TGTGCCAGCAGTGAAGGGACAGAGTATCAGCCCCAGCATTTT.

The chain joins TRBV5-1 to TRBJ2-3; the D gene is possibly TRBD2 (6 bases). The CDR3 covers 17 residues. Trimming cost V 0 bases and J 1 base, with 15 bases left between them. Germline V gene lookup returns CDR1 SGHRS and CDR2 YFSETQ. This CDR3 is CASSLGGWTGGTDTQYF. DNA of the CDR3: TGCGCCAGCAGCTTGGGTGGCTGGACGGGAGGCACAGATACGCAGTATTTT.

This clone is categorized as medium-sized (0.01 to 0.1%). The CDR3: CASSGRTGTNINQPQHF. The CDR3 DNA sequence: TGTGCCAGCAGTGGGCGAACCGGGACAAACATTAATCAGCCCCAGCATTTT. V is TRBV6-1 and J is TRBJ1-5; D possibly corresponds to TRBD1 (6 bases). Looked up from germline, CDR1 is MNHNS and CDR2 is SASEGT. Trimming stripped 4 bases from V and 4 bases from J, with 20 bases between. CDR3 length: 17 residues.

V gene TRBV5-8 combines with J gene TRBJ1-2; D remains ambiguous. Germline V lookup: CDR1 SGHTS, CDR2 YDEGEE. There are 12 residues in the CDR3. V was pared by 0 bases and J by 6 bases, with 6 bases between. The CDR3 sequence: CASSLGWDGYTF. The CDR3 DNA is TGTGCCAGCAGCTTGGGTTGGGATGGCTACACCTTC.